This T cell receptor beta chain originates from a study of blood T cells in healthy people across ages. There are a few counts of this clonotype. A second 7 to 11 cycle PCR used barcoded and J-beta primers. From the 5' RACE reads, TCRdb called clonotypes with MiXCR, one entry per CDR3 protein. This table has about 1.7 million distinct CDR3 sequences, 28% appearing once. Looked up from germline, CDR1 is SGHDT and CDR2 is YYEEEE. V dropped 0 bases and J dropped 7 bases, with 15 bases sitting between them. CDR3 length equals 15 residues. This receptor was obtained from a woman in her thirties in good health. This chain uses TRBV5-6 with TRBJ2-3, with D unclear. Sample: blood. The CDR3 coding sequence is TGTGCCAGCAGCTTGGCCTCACTGGTGATTCATACGCAGTATTTT. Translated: CASSLASLVIHTQYF.